This TCR beta chain appears in the sequencing data of a study of T cells in Graves' hyperthyroidism and ophthalmopathy. An absence of ophthalmopathy progression within 18 months meant stable Graves' hyperthyroidism. The source material, RNA transcripts, was used to amplify TCR beta CDR3 regions. An initial round of RT-PCR targeting the TCR CDR3 relied on the HTBI primer set. From the multiplex PCR reads, TCRdb called clonotypes with MiXCR, one entry per CDR3 protein. The table shows fewer than 850,000 distinct CDR3 sequences, with 17% occurring only once. This clonotype has a count of ten or more. The sequence was obtained from a man aged 50 to 60 with Graves' hyperthyroidism. The sequencing input was blood.

This CDR3 reads CASSQGIGNEQFF. CDR3 DNA sequence: TGCGCCAGCAGCCAGGGAATAGGCAATGAGCAGTTCTTC. This sequence joins TRBV5-1 and TRBJ2-1; D is perhaps TRBD1 (5 bases). CDR1 SGHRS and CDR2 YFSETQ come from the germline V gene. This CDR3 comprises 13 residues. Trimming cost V 4 bases and J 6 bases, with 11 bases left between them.